This TCR beta chain was identified during a study of T cells in localized non-small cell lung cancer. The study's findings and limits: Those with higher blood T cell density had longer overall survival. Because only a single region of the tumor was sequenced, heterogeneity remains possible. The appearance of a median approximately 60 of the top 100 tumor clones was seen in adjacent lung. Measurement of T cell clonality placed uninvolved adjacent lung highest, above the level in tumor.

CDR1 SGHTA and CDR2 FQGNSA come from the germline V gene. CDR3 length: 15 amino acids. The V end lost 5 bases, the J end lost 2 bases, and 13 bases lay between the germline ends. On this clone itself: Its target is not known.

Some clones are missing from TCRdb's copy, which holds only in-frame ones; the method was immunoSEQ multiplex PCR. The sample contains around 35,000 clones, around 93% of which appear only once. The sequence came from a female donor aged 60 or older with stage II lung adenocarcinoma. Specimen: peripheral blood mononuclear cells, collected before any cancer treatment. The chain couples TRBV7-2 to TRBJ1-3, with D perhaps TRBD1 (5 bases). The CDR3: CASSQGGTAGNTIYF. CDR3 DNA: TGTGCCAGCAGCCAGGGAGGGACGGCTGGAAACACCATATATTTT.